Shown below are 17 T cell receptor beta chains from a single sample sequenced in a study of OX40 agonist ivuxolimab in advanced cancers. Only in-frame clones appear in the TCRdb table, and some are missing; sequencing was by immunoSEQ multiplex PCR. Counted here are some 73,000 clones, 80% to 90% occurring once; the ten biggest clones make up roughly 0.75%. This specimen consisted of CD4+ or CD8+ T cells sorted from blood, obtained in a trial of the OX40 agonist ivuxolimab. The receptors here all came from an adult with an advanced solid tumor such as melanoma, head and neck, liver or kidney cancer.

V and J are TRBV5-1 and TRBJ2-1; D unresolved. The V end was cut by 2 bases, the J end by 7 bases, with 13 bases between. CDR3 size: 14 residues. CDR1 and CDR2 (germline): SGHRS, YFSETQ. The CDR3 region has the DNA TGCGCCAGCAGCTTTGGAGATCAGCTGAATGAGCAGTTCTTC. Its translation: CASSFGDQLNEQFF.

The V and J genes are TRBV15 and TRBJ2-2; no reliable D call. Germline loops: CDR1 LNHNV, CDR2 YYDKDF (reference sequence). The CDR3 consists of 16 residues. The V end lost 3 bases, the J end lost 0 bases, and 11 bases lay between the germline ends. CDR3 amino acids: CATSRPWGSNTGELFF. The DNA for the CDR3 is TGTGCCACCAGCAGGCCCTGGGGTTCGAACACCGGGGAGCTGTTTTTT.

This clone was counted a few times. The rearrangement links TRBV27 to TRBJ2-7, with 10 bases aligning to TRBD1. Trimming took 4 bases from V and 4 from J; bases not matched to a gene: 4. There are 14 residues in the CDR3. Germline CDR1 MNHEY, CDR2 SMNVEV (reference sequence). In DNA, the CDR3 is TGTGCCAGCAGTTACCGGGACAGGGGTTACGAGCAGTACTTC. Residues: CASSYRDRGYEQYF.

The chain uses TRBV7-2 and TRBJ2-1; the match to TRBD2 covers 11 bases. The CDR3 loop spans 16 amino acids. V dropped 4 bases and J dropped 8; count of bases not matched to a gene: 10. Germline V gene lookup returns CDR1 SGHTA and CDR2 FQGNSA. CDR3 amino acids: CASSYYSGRALDEQFF. Here the CDR3 DNA reads TGTGCCAGCAGCTACTATAGCGGGAGGGCCTTAGATGAGCAGTTCTTC.

The chain recombines TRBV10-3 with TRBJ1-6; D ambiguous. Looked up from germline, CDR1 is ENHRY and CDR2 is SYGVKD. This CDR3 spans 14 amino acids. Trimming took off 4 bases at V and 10 bases at J, with 14 bases between the two ends. The CDR3 protein is CAISADAEGSPLHF. In DNA, the CDR3 is TGTGCCATCAGTGCAGACGCTGAGGGATCACCCCTCCACTTT.

The chain is built from TRBV19 and TRBJ2-5; no definite D call. Germline values: CDR1 LNHDA, CDR2 SQIVND (reference sequence). CDR3 length equals 14 residues. V lost 5 bases and J 7 bases, leaving 17 bases between the germline ends. DNA of the CDR3: TGTGCCAGTAGTCCCCCGACTGATTGGGGGACCCAGTACTTC. This translates into CASSPPTDWGTQYF.

The chain joins TRBV5-1 to TRBJ1-6, with a tentative D call TRBD1 (6 bases). The V gene lost 0 bases and the J gene lost 9 bases, with 16 bases spanning the gap. Looked up from germline, CDR1 is SGHRS and CDR2 is YFSETQ. There are 16 residues in the CDR3. CDR3 DNA sequence: TGCGCCAGCAGCTTGGCTCGTCAGGGGATGGTTTCACCCCTCCACTTT. This codes for CASSLARQGMVSPLHF.

CDR3: CASSLGQGFNEQFF. CDR3 sequence (DNA): TGTGCCAGCAGCTTAGGACAGGGGTTCAATGAGCAGTTCTTC. The chain links TRBV7-6 to TRBJ2-1, with TRBD1 matching over 8 bases. V lost 1 base to trimming and J lost 6 bases; unmatched junction nucleotides: 2. Germline V gene data show CDR1 as SGHVS and CDR2 as FNYEAQ. This CDR3 region has 14 residues.

The chain links TRBV2 to TRBJ2-3, with 15 bases that match TRBD2. In germline, CDR1 is SNHLY, CDR2 FYNNEI. The V and J ends lost 7 bases and 3 bases, in that order; junction bases with no gene match: 11. The CDR3 runs to 18 residues. In nucleotides, the CDR3 is TGTGCCAGCACCTGGAGGGGACTAGCGGGAGGTGGAACAGATACGCAGTATTTT. It specifies CASTWRGLAGGGTDTQYF.

This clone was counted a single time. The V gene is TRBV25-1, the J gene TRBJ2-7; the match to TRBD1 covers 10 bases. This CDR3 has 15 residues. Germline values: CDR1 MGHDK, CDR2 SYGVNS. V lost 5 bases to trimming and J lost 3 bases; unmatched junction nucleotides: 7. CDR3 in DNA: TGTGCCAGCAGTACCTCCGGGACAGGGGACTACGAGCAGTACTTC. It translates to CASSTSGTGDYEQYF.

V usage is TRBV4-1 and J usage is TRBJ2-7, with TRBD2 matching over 11 bases. This CDR3 region has 14 residues. V shed 8 bases, J shed 5 bases, and the junction held 8 bases outside the gene matches. Germline-derived CDR1 and CDR2 are MGHRA and YSYEKL. The CDR3 region has the DNA TGCGCCAGCGGCTCACTAGCGGGAGTACACGAGCAGTACTTC. The encoded protein is CASGSLAGVHEQYF.

The chain carries TRBV5-1 and TRBJ2-7, with D possibly being TRBD1 (6 bases). Per germline, CDR1 SGHRS and CDR2 YFSETQ. The CDR3 extends over 17 amino acids. Trimming took 1 base from V and 6 from J, leaving 23 bases between them. The CDR3 region has the DNA TGCGCCAGCAGCTTGTATCGGACACAGGGAGCCTACCTCGAGCAGTACTTC. It translates to CASSLYRTQGAYLEQYF.

This sequence joins TRBV6-5 and TRBJ1-4; 8 bases match TRBD1. The CDR3 covers 14 residues. Germline trimming cut 3 bases from V and 5 bases from J; bases unmatched to any gene: 2. CDR1 is MNHEY, CDR2 SVGAGI, per germline. CDR3 residues: CASSYRDRNEKLFF. CDR3 in DNA: TGTGCCAGCAGTTATAGGGACAGGAATGAAAAACTGTTTTTT.

This clone was seen a few times. V and J are TRBV18 and TRBJ1-2, with 7 bases aligning to TRBD1. V shed 2 bases, J shed 4 bases, and the junction held 16 bases outside the gene matches. The CDR3 contains 18 residues. Germline CDR1 and CDR2: KGHSH and LQKENI. The CDR3: CASSPEGRGRSGLYGYTF. For the CDR3, the DNA is TGTGCCAGCTCACCAGAGGGAAGGGGGCGCAGCGGGCTCTATGGCTACACCTTC.

This clone was recorded once. The chain links TRBV30 to TRBJ2-5, with a tentative D call TRBD1 (6 bases). The germline V gene encodes CDR1 GTSNPN and CDR2 SVGIG (reference sequence). Deletions cut 1 base from V and 4 bases from J, with 16 bases between. This CDR3 spans 15 amino acids. DNA of the CDR3: TGTGCCTGGAGTGGGGGGCTGGGGAGTGGAGAGACCCAGTACTTC. This gives the protein CAWSGGLGSGETQYF.

The rearrangement uses TRBV7-8 and TRBJ2-5, with D perhaps matching TRBD1 (6 bases). In germline, CDR1 is SGHVS, CDR2 FQNEAQ. Trimming cost V 5 bases and J 5 bases, with 27 bases left between them. The CDR3 is made up of 18 amino acids. The CDR3 is CASSRLPRLGALLETQYF. The DNA of the CDR3 is TGTGCCAGCAGCCGACTTCCTCGTTTGGGGGCGCTTTTGGAGACCCAGTACTTC.

Only one count was recorded for this clone. This chain joins TRBV7-3 and TRBJ1-6; no firm D call. CDR1 and CDR2 (germline): SGHTA, FQGTGA. The CDR3 runs to 14 residues. V dropped 5 bases and J dropped 11 bases, with 16 bases sitting between them. CDR3 region: CASSPGRLMAPLHF. CDR3 bases: TGTGCCAGCAGCCCAGGAAGACTTATGGCACCCCTCCACTTT. The entire variable domain, with the rest obtained from reference TRBV7-3 and TRBJ1-6, is as follows: GAGVSQTPSNKVTEKGKYVELRCDPISGHTALYWYRQSLGQGPEFLIYFQGTGAADDSGLPNDRFFAVRPEGSVSTLKIQRTERGDSAVYLCASSPGRLMAPLHFGNGTRLTVT.